The sequence of this TCR beta chain was determined in a study of blood T cells in healthy people across ages. Germline loops: CDR1 MNHEY, CDR2 SVGAGI. The CDR3 spans 15 residues. J was trimmed by 5 bases and V by 7 bases; bases with no gene match: 11. This clonotype was seen only a few times. The authors ran a second PCR of about 6 to 11 cycles using a sample-barcoded 5' primer and a J-beta primer mix. Every molecule of cDNA carried a tag from a template-switch adaptor with 12 random nucleotides. The study obtained at least 3 million CDR3-containing paired-end reads from every sample. TCRdb used MiXCR to reprocess the 5' RACE reads, holding one entry per CDR3 protein. Among hundreds of thousands of distinct CDR3 sequences listed, about 54% were seen once. Sample donors were healthy Caucasian individuals that came from Russia, aged roughly 6 to 95.

Sequenced material: blood. This sequence originates from a man in his fifties or sixties in good health. The chain couples TRBV6-5 to TRBJ2-7; 10 bases match TRBD1. The CDR3 is CASTNPGQGTHEQYF. The CDR3 DNA follows: TGTGCCAGCACCAACCCGGGACAGGGGACCCACGAGCAGTACTTC.